The 21 T cell receptor beta chains below come from one sample, sequenced in a study of blood T cell repertoires in COVID-19. Some clones are missing from TCRdb's copy, which holds only in-frame ones; the method was immunoSEQ multiplex PCR. Of about 74,000 clones in the sample, around 75% are singletons; the top ten hold roughly 21%. Sequencing used peripheral blood. Receptor source: a man between 70 and 80 years old with acute or convalescent COVID-19.

The DNA of the CDR3 is TGCGCCAGCACAGAGTCTGTGGGAGGAGTGGGCACTGAAGCTTTCTTT. Residues: CASTESVGGVGTEAFF. The V gene is TRBV5-1, the J gene TRBJ1-1; D remains ambiguous. Looked up from germline, CDR1 is SGHRS and CDR2 is YFSETQ. V was shortened by 6 bases and J by 4 bases, with 22 bases between the two germline ends. CDR3 length: 16 amino acids.

This chain joins TRBV29-1 and TRBJ1-1, with D possibly TRBD1 on 6 matching bases. V lost 7 bases and J 2 bases, leaving 14 bases between the germline ends. The CDR3 extends over 13 amino acids. Per the germline V gene, CDR1 is SQVTM and CDR2 is ANQGSEA. The DNA for the CDR3 is TGCAGCGCCCGGGAGGGGGGTAACACTGAAGCTTTCTTT. It encodes CSAREGGNTEAFF.

V and J are TRBV18 and TRBJ2-7; 9 positions match TRBD1. V gave up 5 bases and J gave up 4 bases; unmatched junction bases: 9. From germline, CDR1 is KGHSH and CDR2 LQKENI. The CDR3 is made up of 15 amino acids. Written as DNA, the CDR3 is TGTGCCAGCTCATCCGGACAGGGGAGTTTGTACGAGCAGTACTTC. As protein: CASSSGQGSLYEQYF.

This chain connects TRBV11-3 to TRBJ2-3; TRBD2 matches at 12 bases. Germline CDR1 is SGHNT and CDR2 is YENEEA. The CDR3 runs to 16 residues. V dropped 5 bases and J dropped 1; count of bases not matched to a gene: 4. The CDR3, as DNA: TGTGCCAGCAGCCGGACTAGCGGGACGGGCACAGATACGCAGTATTTT. Translated: CASSRTSGTGTDTQYF.

V gene TRBV27 combines with J gene TRBJ1-2; TRBD1 matches 10 bases. The CDR3 extends over 12 amino acids. The junction had 4 bases not matched to a gene; V was cut back by 8 bases and J by 7 bases. Germline V gene sequence: CDR1 MNHEY, CDR2 SMNVEV (reference sequence). The CDR3 region is CASSGQGFGYTF. The CDR3 coding sequence is TGTGCCAGCTCGGGACAGGGGTTTGGCTACACCTTC.

This chain joins TRBV6-5 and TRBJ1-4, with D unclear. Trimming cost V 6 bases and J 3 bases, with 14 bases left between them. Germline V CDR1 and CDR2: MNHEY, SVGAGI. The CDR3 spans 15 residues. The CDR3 nucleotides are TGTGCCAGCAGAAGGCAGCAAGAGGCTAATGAAAAACTGTTTTTT. This sequence encodes CASRRQQEANEKLFF.

The rearrangement uses TRBV18 and TRBJ2-1; the match to TRBD1 covers 10 bases. The V and J ends lost 1 base and 4 bases, in that order; junction bases with no gene match: 7. The CDR3 has 17 residues. Germline lookup yields CDR1 KGHSH and CDR2 LQKENI. In nucleotides, the CDR3 is TGTGCCAGCTCACCACAAAGGACAGGGGGAGGGTACAATGAGCAGTTCTTC. Protein product: CASSPQRTGGGYNEQFF. Full variable domain (remainder filled in from reference TRBV18 and TRBJ2-1): NAGVMQNPRHLVRRRGQEARLRCSPMKGHSHVYWYRQLPEEGLKFMVYLQKENIIDESGMPKERFSAEFPKEGPSILRIQQVVRGDSAAYFCASSPQRTGGGYNEQFFGPGTRLTVL.

This chain uses TRBV27 with TRBJ2-7; 10 bases line up with TRBD1. In germline, CDR1 is MNHEY, CDR2 SMNVEV (reference sequence). The CDR3 loop spans 13 amino acids. V shed 4 bases and J 5 bases; nucleotides not matched to a gene: 2. The CDR3 loop reads CASSSTGGHEQYF. As DNA, the CDR3 is TGTGCCAGCAGTTCGACAGGGGGCCACGAGCAGTACTTC.

This clone was seen only a few times. The rearrangement uses TRBV7-8 and TRBJ1-6; TRBD1 might be the D (5 bases). Germline V gene lookup returns CDR1 SGHVS and CDR2 FQNEAQ. The V end was cut by 3 bases, the J end by 7 bases, with 22 bases between. The CDR3 loop spans 18 amino acids. CDR3 amino acids: CASSFPGLGGAGNSPLHF. The CDR3 DNA sequence: TGTGCCAGCAGCTTTCCGGGACTTGGAGGGGCAGGGAATTCACCCCTCCACTTT. The complete variable domain, with remaining parts taken from reference TRBV7-8 and TRBJ1-6, reads GAGVSQSPRYKVAKRGQDVALRCDPISGHVSLFWYQQALGQGPEFLTYFQNEAQLDKSGLPSDRFFAERPEGSVSTLKIQRTQQEDSAVYLCASSFPGLGGAGNSPLHFGNGTRLTVT.

This clone was observed a single time. The CDR3 protein is CASRQGTQPQHF. DNA of the CDR3: TGTGCCAGCAGACAGGGAACTCAGCCCCAGCATTTT. The chain recombines TRBV12-3 or TRBV12-4 with TRBJ1-5, with D possibly being TRBD1 (6 bases). The CDR3 contains 12 residues. Trimming pared 6 bases from V and 6 bases from J, leaving 9 bases between.

J is TRBJ1-5 and V is TRBV3-1 (or the pseudogene TRBV3-2); D may be TRBD1 (5 bases). CDR3 size: 14 residues. The V gene lost 4 bases and the J gene lost 6 bases, with 13 bases spanning the gap. Germline V gene sequence: CDR1 LGHDT, CDR2 YNNKEL (reference sequence). CDR3 in DNA: TGTGCCAGCAGCCCCCCAGGGTCGGGTCAGCCCCAGCATTTT. Amino acid sequence: CASSPPGSGQPQHF.

This clone was counted between two and nine times. The chain carries TRBV7-9 and TRBJ2-3; TRBD2 matches at 7 bases. Per germline, CDR1 SEHNR and CDR2 FQNEAQ (reference sequence). This CDR3 has 19 amino acids. With 1 base clipped from V and 3 bases from J, the junction kept 16 bases outside the gene matches. In DNA, the CDR3 is TGTGCCAGCAGCTTAGTGAGGGTTGTTAGCGGGCCTTCTACAGATACGCAGTATTTT. Translating gives CASSLVRVVSGPSTDTQYF.

This clone turned up a few times. This chain links TRBV4-1 with TRBJ1-3; 8 bases map to TRBD1. The V gene's germline CDR1 is MGHRA and CDR2 YSYEKL. The V and J ends lost 2 bases and 1 base, in that order; junction bases with no gene match: 1. The CDR3 extends over 15 amino acids. The CDR3 nucleotides are TGCGCCAGCAGCCAAAGGACAGGGTCTGGAAACACCATATATTTT. It specifies CASSQRTGSGNTIYF.

The rearrangement links TRBV19 to TRBJ1-6, with D possibly matching TRBD1 (5 bases). V shed 5 bases and J shed 3 bases, with 14 bases lying between them. Germline CDR1 reads LNHDA; CDR2 reads SQIVND (reference sequence). The CDR3 is 16 residues long. DNA of the CDR3: TGTGCCAGTAGTCAAGGACACCTCCTCTATAATTCACCCCTCCACTTT. Its translation is CASSQGHLLYNSPLHF. Full variable domain (remainder filled in from reference TRBV19 and TRBJ1-6): DGGITQSPKYLFRKEGQNVTLSCEQNLNHDAMYWYRQDPGQGLRLIYYSQIVNDFQKGDIAEGYSVSREKKESFPLTVTSAQKNPTAFYLCASSQGHLLYNSPLHFGNGTRLTVT.

The V call is TRBV28, the J call TRBJ2-5; D is perhaps TRBD2 (5 bases). CDR1 is MDHEN and CDR2 is SYDVKM in the germline V gene. CDR3 length: 14 residues. The V and J ends lost 5 bases and 3 bases respectively, with 13 bases between them. The CDR3 DNA follows: TGTGCCAGCAGTATGGGAGAGGGTAAAGAGACCCAGTACTTC. This translates into CASSMGEGKETQYF.

V is TRBV5-8 and J is TRBJ1-1, with unresolved D. V gave up 4 bases and J gave up 4 bases, with 14 bases separating them. In germline, CDR1 is SGHTS, CDR2 YDEGEE. The CDR3 totals 14 residues. The CDR3 DNA reads TGTGCCAGCAGCCTGGTCTCCACGGGCACTGAAGCTTTCTTT. It is translated as CASSLVSTGTEAFF. Filled out from reference TRBV5-8 and TRBJ1-1, the complete variable domain reads EAGVTQSPTHLIKTRGQQATLRCSPISGHTSVYWYQQALGLGLQFLLWYDEGEERNRGNFPPRFSGRQFPNYSSELNVNALELEDSALYLCASSLVSTGTEAFFGQGTRLTVV.

V usage is TRBV11-2 and J usage is TRBJ2-7; TRBD2 matches at 14 bases. J gave up 0 bases and V 3 bases, and 10 bases lay outside the gene matches. Germline V CDR1 and CDR2: SGHAT, FQNNGV. CDR3 length: 19 residues. The CDR3 DNA reads TGTGCCAGCAGCTTCCGGCGGGGGACTAGCGGGGGAAGCTCCTACGAGCAGTACTTC. Protein product: CASSFRRGTSGGSSYEQYF. Combining the CDR3 with reference TRBV11-2 and TRBJ2-7 gives the whole variable domain EAGVAQSPRYKIIEKRQSVAFWCNPISGHATLYWYQQILGQGPKLLIQFQNNGVVDDSQLPKDRFSAERLKGVDSTLKIQPAKLEDSAVYLCASSFRRGTSGGSSYEQYFGPGTRLTVT.

J is TRBJ2-7 and V is TRBV28, with D uncertain. This CDR3 contains 14 residues. Germline CDR1 is MDHEN and CDR2 is SYDVKM. The V and J ends lost 2 bases and 4 bases respectively, with 12 bases between them. CDR3 loop: CASSLILNSYEQYF. The CDR3 DNA follows: TGTGCCAGCAGTTTAATCCTTAACAGTTACGAGCAGTACTTC.

The sample holds a few counts of this clone. The genes are TRBV5-3 and TRBJ1-1; D not certain. TRBV5-3 is marked as an open reading frame, function uncertain. Trimming removed 4 bases at V and 3 bases at J, with 16 bases between. There are 15 residues in the CDR3. The CDR3 nucleotides read TGTGCCAGAAGCCATACCCGCTTGGGAGACACTGAAGCTTTCTTT. Residues: CARSHTRLGDTEAFF.

The chain has TRBV7-8 and TRBJ2-1, with D possibly being TRBD2 (5 bases). V lost 4 bases and J lost 8, with 30 bases in between. Germline-derived CDR1 and CDR2 are SGHVS and FQNEAQ. The CDR3 contains 19 residues. This chain's CDR3 is CASSSPSGRGSFEADEQFF. CDR3 nucleotides: TGTGCCAGCAGCTCCCCGTCTGGCCGGGGTTCGTTCGAAGCGGATGAGCAGTTCTTC.

This chain links TRBV6-5 with TRBJ2-5, with a tentative D call TRBD1 (6 bases). Germline CDR1 reads MNHEY; CDR2 reads SVGAGI. The CDR3 spans 14 residues. V lost 4 bases and J lost 4, with 13 bases in between. The CDR3 DNA is TGTGCCAGCAGTTCAATGGGACATCGAGAGACCCAGTACTTC. Its protein product is CASSSMGHRETQYF.